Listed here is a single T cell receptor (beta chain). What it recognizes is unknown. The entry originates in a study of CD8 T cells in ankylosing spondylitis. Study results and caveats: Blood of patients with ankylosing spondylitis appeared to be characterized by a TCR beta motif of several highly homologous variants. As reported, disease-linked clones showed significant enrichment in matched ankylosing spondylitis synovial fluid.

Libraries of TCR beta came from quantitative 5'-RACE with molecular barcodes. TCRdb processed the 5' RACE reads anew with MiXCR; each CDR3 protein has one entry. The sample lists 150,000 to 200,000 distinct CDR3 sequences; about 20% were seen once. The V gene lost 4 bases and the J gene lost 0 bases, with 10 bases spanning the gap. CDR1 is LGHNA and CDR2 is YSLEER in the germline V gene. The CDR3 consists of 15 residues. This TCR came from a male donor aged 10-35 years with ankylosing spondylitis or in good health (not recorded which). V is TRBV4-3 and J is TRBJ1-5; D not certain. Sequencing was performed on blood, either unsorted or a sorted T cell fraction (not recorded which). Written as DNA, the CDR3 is TGCGCCAGCAGCCTCGGGGTCTATAGCAATCAGCCCCAGCATTTT. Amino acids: CASSLGVYSNQPQHF.